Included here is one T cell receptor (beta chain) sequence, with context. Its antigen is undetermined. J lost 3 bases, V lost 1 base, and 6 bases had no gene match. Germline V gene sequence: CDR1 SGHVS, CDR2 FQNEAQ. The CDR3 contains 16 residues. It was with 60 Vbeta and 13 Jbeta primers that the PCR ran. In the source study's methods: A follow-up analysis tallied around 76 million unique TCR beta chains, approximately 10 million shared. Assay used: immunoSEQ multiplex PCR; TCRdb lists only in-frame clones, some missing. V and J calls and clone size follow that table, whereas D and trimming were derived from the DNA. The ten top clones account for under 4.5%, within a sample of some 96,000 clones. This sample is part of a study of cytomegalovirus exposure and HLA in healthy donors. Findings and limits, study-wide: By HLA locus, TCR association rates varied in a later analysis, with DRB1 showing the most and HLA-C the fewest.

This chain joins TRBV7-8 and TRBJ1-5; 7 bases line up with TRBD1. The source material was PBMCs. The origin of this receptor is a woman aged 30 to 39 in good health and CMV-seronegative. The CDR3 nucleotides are TGTGCCAGCAGCTTAGAGCCGGACAGGCTCAATCAGCCCCAGCATTTT. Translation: CASSLEPDRLNQPQHF.